This T cell receptor (beta chain) was recovered during a study of T cells after yellow fever vaccination. TCRdb re-derived calls from the 5' RACE reads in MiXCR, one entry per CDR3 protein. The sample holds approximately 550,000 distinct CDR3 sequences, roughly 13% seen once. The CDR3 is made up of 16 amino acids. CDR1 is LNHNV, CDR2 YYDKDF, per germline (reference sequence). Losses at the gene ends were 3 bases for V and 2 bases for J; bases not matched to a gene: 2. Here the sequenced sample was PBMCs, taken on the day of the yellow fever booster vaccination. This clonotype originated in a man aged 30-40 years who received the YFV17D yellow fever vaccine. The genes are TRBV15 and TRBJ2-2; 11 bases are a match to TRBD2. The CDR3 coding sequence is TGTGCCACCAGCAGTAGCGGGAGGGGAAACACCGGGGAGCTGTTTTTT. This encodes CATSSSGRGNTGELFF.